This T cell receptor (beta chain) was sequenced in a study of early T cells in non-severe SARS-CoV-2 infection. Study-wide results and limits: Lookups in VDJdb leaned toward anti-spike CD8 responses and missed private and CD4 specificities.

On this clonotype itself: Its target is not known. At one of its ends the junction is not consistent with the germline gene, which may arise from a read error.

cDNA molecules, individually, were tagged with unique molecular identifiers. TCRdb re-derived calls from the 5' RACE reads in MiXCR, one entry per CDR3 protein. The sample gives some 40,000 distinct CDR3 sequences, approximately 4.1% of which show up once; more than 8% is in the top ten. Germline V gives CDR1 MDHEN, CDR2 SYDVKM. This CDR3 spans 13 amino acids. What was sequenced was whole blood. The chain recombines TRBV28 with TRBJ2-3; D remains ambiguous. The clonotype comes from an adult who was a healthcare worker with PCR-confirmed SARS-CoV-2 infection or an uninfected control (not recorded which). CDR3 region: CASSLLESDSQYF. In DNA form, the CDR3 reads TGTGCCAGCAGTTTATTAGAGTCAGATTCGCAGTATTTT.